Below are 6 T cell receptor beta chains sequenced from a single sample in a study of tumor-infiltrating lymphocytes in oesophageal squamous cell carcinoma. TCRdb fed the PCR reads into MiXCR, producing one record per CDR3 protein. The sample comprises 15,000 to 20,000 distinct CDR3 sequences, less than 45% of which are singletons, and roughly 14% rests with the top ten. Material: normal esophageal tissue next to the tumor. Source of these receptors: a male donor with esophageal squamous cell carcinoma.

This clonotype was seen a few times. A read error is possible here, since a much larger clone lies one base away. The missing conserved phenylalanine or tryptophan at the end of this CDR3 makes a read error likely. Because the CDR3's place on the DNA is in doubt, the DNA is left out and the CDR3 is given as listed by TCRdb. The V gene is TRBV6-9, the J gene TRBJ2-7; the table's TRBD1 call for D was not verified on the DNA. Germline V gene data show CDR1 as MNHGY and CDR2 as SVAAGI. Both ends counted, the CDR3 spans 12 residues. CDR3 sequence reads: CASSYQQSVLHL.

This clonotype occurred a few times. The chain has TRBV5-5 and TRBJ2-7; 9 bases align to TRBD1. CDR3 length: 16 residues. J lost 7 bases, V lost 2 bases, and 13 bases had no gene match. Germline-derived CDR1 and CDR2 are SGHKS and YYEKEE (reference sequence). CDR3 bases: TGTGCCAGCAGCTTCCTCGAGGGACAGGGTGCCGATGAGCAGTACTTC. It specifies CASSFLEGQGADEQYF. Filled out from reference TRBV5-5 and TRBJ2-7, the complete variable domain reads DAGVTQSPTHLIKTRGQQVTLRCSPISGHKSVSWYQQVLGQGPQFIFQYYEKEERGRGNFPDRFSARQFPNYSSELNVNALLLGDSALYLCASSFLEGQGADEQYFGPGTRLTVT.

As regards this clonotype: Sequence at one end of the junction differs from germline and may be a read error. The chain combines TRBV7-2 with TRBJ2-6; D may be TRBD1 or TRBD2 (5 bases each). Germline V gene data show CDR1 as SGHTA and CDR2 as FQGNSA. The length of the CDR3 is 13 residues. Written as DNA, the CDR3 is TGTGCCAGCAGCTGGGGACCTACCTACGAGCGGTACTTC. Translated: CASSWGPTYERYF. Using reference TRBV7-2 and TRBJ2-6 for the parts outside the CDR3, the full variable domain is GAGVSQSPSNKVTEKGKDVELRCDPISGHTALYWYRQSLGQGLEFLIYFQGNSAPDKSGLPSDRFSAERTGGSVSTLTIQRTQQEDSAVYLCASSWGPTYERYFGAGSRLTVL.

This chain links TRBV7-8 with TRBJ1-2; D call uncertain. CDR1 and CDR2 (germline): SGHVS, FQNEAQ. The CDR3 spans 12 residues. The V and J ends lost 1 base and 8 bases respectively, with 8 bases between them. The CDR3 DNA reads TGTGCCAGCAGCTTAGGGGGAAAAGGCTACACCTTC. Protein sequence: CASSLGGKGYTF.

This clonotype was observed a few times. The rearrangement links TRBV2 to TRBJ1-2; TRBD1 might be the D (6 bases). With 2 bases removed from V and 4 bases from J, the gap between germline ends came to 14 bases. CDR3 length equals 15 residues. Germline values: CDR1 SNHLY, CDR2 FYNNEI. CDR3 protein: CASSEQPGQVYGYTF. The CDR3 DNA reads as TGTGCCAGCAGTGAACAGCCGGGACAAGTCTATGGCTACACCTTC. Filled out from reference TRBV2 and TRBJ1-2, the complete variable domain reads EPEVTQTPSHQVTQMGQEVILRCVPISNHLYFYWYRQILGQKVEFLVSFYNNEISEKSEIFDDQFSVERPDGSNFTLKIRSTKLEDSAMYFCASSEQPGQVYGYTFGSGTRLTVV.

By share, this clonotype ranks as medium-sized. In DNA, the CDR3 is TGTGCCAGCAGCTTAATGGCGGGAGGCCGTGAGCAGTACTTC. Translating it yields CASSLMAGGREQYF. The chain has TRBV7-2 and TRBJ2-7; 8 nucleotides align to TRBD2. The CDR3 length is 14 residues. V lost 2 bases to trimming and J lost 7 bases; unmatched junction nucleotides: 7. Germline values: CDR1 SGHTA, CDR2 FQGNSA.